The 32 T cell receptor beta chains presented below share a single source sample, sequenced in a study of T cell responses to AZD1222 COVID-19 vaccine. Clones were read by immunoSEQ multiplex PCR, and TCRdb kept only the in-frame ones, dropping some. The table shows tens of thousands of clones, with roughly 90% occurring only once. The source material was peripheral blood, sampled 28 days after the second AZD1222 dose. The receptors were gathered from an adult who received the AZD1222 COVID-19 vaccine.

The rearrangement uses TRBV29-1 and TRBJ1-1; D is unclear. The CDR3 spans 14 residues. V was shortened by 4 bases and J by 1 base, with 13 bases between the two germline ends. CDR1 is SQVTM, CDR2 ANQGSEA, per germline. CDR3 nucleotides: TGCAGCGTTGGCCCCCGGTTATCGAACACTGAAGCTTTCTTT. Translated: CSVGPRLSNTEAFF. The entire variable domain, with the rest obtained from reference TRBV29-1 and TRBJ1-1, is as follows: SAVISQKPSRDICQRGTSLTIQCQVDSQVTMMFWYRQQPGQSLTLIATANQGSEATYESGFVIDKFPISRPNLTFSTLTVSNMSPEDSSIYLCSVGPRLSNTEAFFGQGTRLTVV.

The CDR3 region is CASSIGGWEPQHF. The DNA of the CDR3 is TGTGCCAGTAGTATAGGGGGATGGGAGCCCCAGCATTTT. The chain couples TRBV19 to TRBJ1-5, with D unresolved. Germline loops: CDR1 LNHDA, CDR2 SQIVND (reference sequence). V shed 1 base and J shed 8 bases, with 9 bases lying between them. The CDR3 totals 13 residues.

This clone has more than one count but fewer than ten. The rearrangement joins TRBV10-3 to TRBJ2-7; 7 bases are shared with TRBD2. This CDR3 is built from 13 residues. Germline V gene sequence: CDR1 ENHRY, CDR2 SYGVKD. After removal of 8 bases from V and 1 base from J, the junction contained 5 bases not matched to a gene. The DNA of the CDR3 is TGTGCCATCGGGAGGGAGGGATCCTACGAGCAGTACTTC. This encodes CAIGREGSYEQYF.

The chain combines TRBV6-1 with TRBJ2-5, with unresolved D. Looked up from germline, CDR1 is MNHNS and CDR2 is SASEGT. The CDR3 covers 15 residues. V was shortened by 2 bases and J by 1 base, with 11 bases between the two germline ends. DNA for the CDR3: TGTGCCAGCAGTGAACTGAAAGGGCCCCAAGAGACCCAGTACTTC. It is translated as CASSELKGPQETQYF.

The chain has TRBV28 and TRBJ1-1, with D perhaps matching TRBD1 (5 bases). Trimming left V 4 bases short and J 8 bases short, with 11 bases between. CDR3 size: 12 residues. Looked up from germline, CDR1 is MDHEN and CDR2 is SYDVKM. The CDR3: CASSSGTVEAFF. CDR3 DNA sequence: TGTGCCAGCAGTTCCGGGACGGTAGAAGCTTTCTTT. Complete variable domain (other parts from reference TRBV28 and TRBJ1-1): DVKVTQSSRYLVKRTGEKVFLECVQDMDHENMFWYRQDPGLGLRLIYFSYDVKMKEKGDIPEGYSVSREKKERFSLILESASTNQTSMYLCASSSGTVEAFFGQGTRLTVV.

This chain uses TRBV30 with TRBJ2-1; D possibly corresponds to TRBD1 (5 bases). Germline values: CDR1 GTSNPN, CDR2 SVGIG (reference sequence). The CDR3 contains 14 residues. The germline V and J ends were trimmed by 3 bases and 3 bases, with 12 bases remaining between them. As DNA, the CDR3 is TGTGCCTGGAGGGCAGGGATGGACTACAATGAGCAGTTCTTC. Protein: CAWRAGMDYNEQFF.

CDR3 DNA sequence: TGTGCCAGTAGTACCCAGGGTTTGAGCAATCAGCCCCAGCATTTT. Translation: CASSTQGLSNQPQHF. The chain employs TRBV19 and TRBJ1-5, with D tentatively TRBD1 (5 bases). This CDR3 has 15 residues. Germline-derived CDR1 and CDR2 are LNHDA and SQIVND (reference sequence). The V end lost 4 bases, the J end lost 1 base, and 11 bases lay between the germline ends.

The V call is TRBV19, the J call TRBJ1-2; D is undetermined. The ends were cut back, 2 bases at V and 3 bases at J, with 4 bases in the middle. Germline V gene data show CDR1 as LNHDA and CDR2 as SQIVND (reference sequence). CDR3 length: 12 residues. The chain's CDR3 is CASSISYYGYTF. Here the CDR3 DNA reads TGTGCCAGTAGTATATCTTACTATGGCTACACCTTC.

The rearrangement joins TRBV4-1 to TRBJ1-5, with D possibly being TRBD1 (6 bases). V was clipped by 4 bases and J by 6 bases, with 19 bases between them. The CDR3 is made up of 16 amino acids. CDR1 MGHRA and CDR2 YSYEKL come from the germline V gene. CDR3 amino acids: CASSRYEEGGRQPQHF. CDR3 coding DNA: TGCGCCAGCAGCCGCTACGAGGAGGGGGGACGTCAGCCCCAGCATTTT.

V gene TRBV5-5 combines with J gene TRBJ1-2, with D unclear. The CDR3 extends over 15 amino acids. CDR1 is SGHKS and CDR2 is YYEKEE in the germline V gene (reference sequence). V lost 4 bases and J lost 7, with 20 bases in between. The CDR3 DNA is TGTGCCAGCAGCCCCTGGGAGGGCCCCAAGGGTGGCTACACCTTC. Translation: CASSPWEGPKGGYTF.

The chain couples TRBV4-2 to TRBJ1-1; D not resolved. Germline assignment: CDR1 LGHNA and CDR2 YNFKEQ. V was cut by 0 bases and J by 5 bases, with 16 bases left in between. This CDR3 contains 16 residues. The CDR3 nucleotides read TGTGCCAGCAGCCAAGATATGGGCACCCAAGCAACTGAAGCTTTCTTT. It translates to CASSQDMGTQATEAFF.

This sequence joins TRBV12-3 or TRBV12-4 and TRBJ1-1, with D possibly matching TRBD1 (5 bases). V was trimmed by 3 bases and J by 8 bases, leaving 10 bases between them. The CDR3 runs 12 residues. The chain's CDR3 is CASSLMRGEAFF. The DNA for the CDR3 is TGTGCCAGCAGTTTGATGAGGGGCGAAGCTTTCTTT.

CDR3 loop: CAIRDFLPTGELFF. The CDR3 nucleotides are TGTGCCATCCGGGACTTTCTACCGACCGGGGAGCTGTTTTTT. This chain joins TRBV6-5 and TRBJ2-2; D is possibly TRBD2 (6 bases). The CDR3 has 14 residues. The germline gives CDR1 MNHEY, CDR2 SVGAGI. Trimming pared 10 bases from V and 5 bases from J, leaving 17 bases between.

The gene calls are TRBV6-5 and TRBJ2-7, with D maybe TRBD1 (6 bases). The CDR3 is 13 residues long. In germline, CDR1 is MNHEY, CDR2 SVGAGI. The V end was cut by 5 bases, the J end by 4 bases, with 12 bases between. CDR3 sequence (DNA): TGTGCCAGCAGTCGGGACATCCTGTACGAGCAGTACTTC. It translates to CASSRDILYEQYF.

The chain carries TRBV30 and TRBJ2-7; possibly TRBD1 or TRBD2 for D (5 bases each). Trimming removed 2 bases from V and 7 bases from J, with 18 bases in between. The germline CDR1 and CDR2 sequences are GTSNPN and SVGIG (reference sequence). The CDR3 has 14 residues. The CDR3 loop reads CAWSRGAGLGEQYF. The CDR3 nucleotides read TGTGCCTGGAGTAGAGGGGCAGGCTTGGGGGAGCAGTACTTC.

The chain links TRBV28 to TRBJ1-2; no clear D gene. V dropped 5 bases and J dropped 4 bases, with 17 bases sitting between them. The CDR3 loop spans 15 amino acids. Germline V gene sequence: CDR1 MDHEN, CDR2 SYDVKM. CDR3 residues: CASSPPPGQSYGYTF. The CDR3 DNA reads as TGTGCCAGCAGTCCCCCCCCCGGGCAATCCTATGGCTACACCTTC.

This clone was seen only once. This chain connects TRBV5-1 to TRBJ1-4; tentatively, D is TRBD1 (5 bases). Germline loops: CDR1 SGHRS, CDR2 YFSETQ. V shed 0 bases and J shed 8 bases, with 17 bases lying between them. The CDR3 spans 16 residues. In DNA form, the CDR3 reads TGCGCCAGCAGCTTGGACAGGTACCGGACGGGCGAAAAACTGTTTTTT. Its translation: CASSLDRYRTGEKLFF.

The gene calls are TRBV5-1 and TRBJ1-1; D remains unclear. The ends were cut back, 4 bases at V and 0 bases at J, with 19 bases in the middle. Germline CDR1 reads SGHRS; CDR2 reads YFSETQ. CDR3 length equals 17 residues. Here the CDR3 DNA reads TGCGCCAGCAGCCCCCGTATCCTTGGGTTTATGAACACTGAAGCTTTCTTT. Translation gives CASSPRILGFMNTEAFF.

The chain carries TRBV24-1 and TRBJ2-3, with D perhaps TRBD2 (6 bases). The V and J ends lost 4 bases and 6 bases respectively, with 16 bases between them. CDR3 length: 15 residues. CDR1 is KGHDR, CDR2 SFDVKD, per germline. The CDR3 loop is CATSESGGVGDTQYF. In DNA form, the CDR3 reads TGTGCCACCAGTGAGAGTGGCGGGGTCGGCGATACGCAGTATTTT.

V and J are TRBV4-1 and TRBJ2-2; 9 bases fit TRBD1. With V trimmed by 5 bases and J by 4 bases, 5 bases remained unmatched. Germline V gene lookup returns CDR1 MGHRA and CDR2 YSYEKL. CDR3 length: 15 amino acids. CDR3 residues: CASSLGQGGTGELFF. The CDR3 coding sequence is TGCGCCAGCAGCTTGGGACAGGGTGGCACCGGGGAGCTGTTTTTT.

This clone has a single count. The gene calls are TRBV2 and TRBJ1-3; 7 nucleotides agree with TRBD1. Per the germline V gene, CDR1 is SNHLY and CDR2 is FYNNEI. The CDR3 is 14 residues long. The ends lost 4 bases at V and 0 bases at J; junction bases unmatched: 0. The CDR3 nucleotides are TGTGCCAGCAGTGGACAGGGCTCTGGAAACACCATATATTTT. Protein: CASSGQGSGNTIYF.

V is TRBV24-1 and J is TRBJ2-1, with TRBD1 as a possible D gene (6 bases). The germline V and J ends were trimmed by 5 bases and 0 bases, with 13 bases remaining between them. The germline CDR1 and CDR2 sequences are KGHDR and SFDVKD. The CDR3 sequence is 16 residues long. The DNA of the CDR3 is TGTGCCACCAGTGCCGACACAGGGTACTCCTACAATGAGCAGTTCTTC. This codes for CATSADTGYSYNEQFF.

V is TRBV4-2 and J is TRBJ1-1, with 9 nucleotides matching TRBD1. The CDR3 contains 15 residues. Trimming removed 2 bases from V and 6 bases from J; junction bases left unmatched: 7. Germline-derived CDR1 and CDR2 are LGHNA and YNFKEQ. CDR3 in DNA: TGTGCCAGCAGCCAACCCGGACAGGGGCGGGCTGAAGCTTTCTTT. Its translation is CASSQPGQGRAEAFF.

The genes are TRBV5-1 and TRBJ1-2; no reliable D call. The germline V gene encodes CDR1 SGHRS and CDR2 YFSETQ. CDR3 length equals 14 residues. V gave up 0 bases and J gave up 2 bases, with 8 bases separating them. The CDR3 DNA reads TGCGCCAGCAGCTTGGACAGACTAAACTATGGCTACACCTTC. It is translated as CASSLDRLNYGYTF.

The gene calls are TRBV30 and TRBJ1-4, with 7 bases that match TRBD1. Germline values: CDR1 GTSNPN, CDR2 SVGIG (reference sequence). With 8 bases clipped from V and 4 bases from J, the junction kept 7 bases outside the gene matches. The CDR3 sequence is 13 residues long. The CDR3, as DNA: TGTGCCGGGGGGACAGCCCATAATGAAAAACTGTTTTTT. Encoded protein: CAGGTAHNEKLFF.

This clone was seen a single time. The chain has TRBV27 and TRBJ2-1; D gene unclear. Between the trimmed V and J ends, which lost 6 bases and 4 bases, there was a span of 4 bases. CDR3 size: 11 residues. Per germline, CDR1 MNHEY and CDR2 SMNVEV (reference sequence). CDR3: CASSRYNEQFF. In nucleotides, the CDR3 is TGTGCCAGCAGCCGATACAATGAGCAGTTCTTC.

This clone showed up just a few times. The chain combines TRBV7-2 with TRBJ1-4; the D gene is possibly TRBD1 (5 bases). This CDR3 contains 15 residues. V dropped 1 base and J dropped 0 bases, with 6 bases sitting between them. Germline loops: CDR1 SGHTA, CDR2 FQGNSA. DNA for the CDR3: TGTGCCAGCAGCTTAGGACAGCCAACTAATGAAAAACTGTTTTTT. Its protein is CASSLGQPTNEKLFF.

This clone appeared a single time. The chain has TRBV2 and TRBJ1-2; maybe TRBD1 (6 bases). The CDR3 covers 14 residues. Trimming removed 5 bases at V and 0 bases at J, with 10 bases between. Germline lookup yields CDR1 SNHLY and CDR2 FYNNEI. CDR3 protein: CASSRTAPNYGYTF. Here the CDR3 DNA reads TGTGCCAGCAGTCGGACAGCTCCTAACTATGGCTACACCTTC.

The gene calls are TRBV19 and TRBJ1-5, with D perhaps TRBD1 (5 bases). V shed 8 bases and J shed 2 bases, with 37 bases lying between them. This CDR3 has 22 amino acids. Germline CDR1 is LNHDA and CDR2 is SQIVND (reference sequence). The CDR3 DNA sequence: TGTGCCAGTCCCACGCGAAGGTCGGGTACTCGGCACAGGTGGGGGGGCAATCAGCCCCAGCATTTT. Its protein is CASPTRRSGTRHRWGGNQPQHF. Complete variable domain (other parts from reference TRBV19 and TRBJ1-5): DGGITQSPKYLFRKEGQNVTLSCEQNLNHDAMYWYRQDPGQGLRLIYYSQIVNDFQKGDIAEGYSVSREKKESFPLTVTSAQKNPTAFYLCASPTRRSGTRHRWGGNQPQHFGDGTRLSIL.

This rearrangement joins TRBV9 to TRBJ1-2, with D tentatively TRBD1 (5 bases). From germline, CDR1 is SGDLS and CDR2 YYNGEE. The CDR3 totals 18 residues. V gave up 3 bases and J gave up 0 bases, with 21 bases separating them. CDR3 sequence: CASSAPVGREGANYGYTF. In DNA form, the CDR3 reads TGTGCCAGCAGCGCACCTGTTGGGAGGGAAGGGGCTAACTATGGCTACACCTTC.

The CDR3 sequence: CASSIQGADTQYF. In DNA form, the CDR3 reads TGTGCCAGTAGCATCCAGGGTGCAGATACGCAGTATTTT. The J gene is TRBJ2-3, the V gene TRBV19, with a possible D match to TRBD1 (5 bases). This CDR3 is built from 13 residues. Germline V lookup: CDR1 LNHDA, CDR2 SQIVND (reference sequence). V was trimmed by 6 bases and J by 4 bases, leaving 11 bases between them.

The genes are TRBV15 and TRBJ2-7; D is unresolved. Trimming stripped 1 base from V and 2 bases from J, with 9 bases between. The CDR3 runs 14 residues. Germline CDR1 and CDR2: LNHNV and YYDKDF (reference sequence). The CDR3 nucleotides are TGTGCCACCAGCAGAGGTGGGGAAACCTACGAGCAGTACTTC. It encodes CATSRGGETYEQYF.